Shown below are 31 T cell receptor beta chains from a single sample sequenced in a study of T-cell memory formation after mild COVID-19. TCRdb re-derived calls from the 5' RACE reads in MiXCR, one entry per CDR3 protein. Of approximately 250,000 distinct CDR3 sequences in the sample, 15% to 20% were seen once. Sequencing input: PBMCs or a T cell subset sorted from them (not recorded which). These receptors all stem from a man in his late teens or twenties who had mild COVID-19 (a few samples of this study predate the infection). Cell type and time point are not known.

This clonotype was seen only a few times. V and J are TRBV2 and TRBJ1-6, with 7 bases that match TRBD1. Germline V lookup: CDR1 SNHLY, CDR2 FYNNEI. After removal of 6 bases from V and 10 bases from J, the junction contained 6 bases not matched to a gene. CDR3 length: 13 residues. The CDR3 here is CASRPGGGSPLHF. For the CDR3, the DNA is TGTGCCAGCAGACCAGGGGGTGGATCACCCCTCCACTTT.

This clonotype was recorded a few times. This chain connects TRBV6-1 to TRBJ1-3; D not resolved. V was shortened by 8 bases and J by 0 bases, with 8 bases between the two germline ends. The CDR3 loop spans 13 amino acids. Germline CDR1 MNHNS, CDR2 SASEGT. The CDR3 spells CASFELSGNTIYF. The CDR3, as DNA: TGTGCCAGCTTTGAACTCTCTGGAAACACCATATATTTT.

CDR3 DNA: TGTGCCAGCAGTTTATTGGGATCGGATACGCAGTATTTT. Residues: CASSLLGSDTQYF. The chain recombines TRBV28 with TRBJ2-3; D remains unclear. Trimming took 1 base from V and 6 from J, leaving 8 bases between them. This CDR3 comprises 13 residues. Germline CDR1 and CDR2: MDHEN and SYDVKM.

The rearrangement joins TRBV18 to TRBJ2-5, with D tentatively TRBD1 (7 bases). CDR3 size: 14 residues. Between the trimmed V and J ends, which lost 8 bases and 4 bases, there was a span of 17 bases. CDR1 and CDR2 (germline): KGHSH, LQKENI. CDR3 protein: CASRTGEAGETQYF. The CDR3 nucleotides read TGTGCCAGCCGAACAGGGGAGGCAGGAGAGACCCAGTACTTC.

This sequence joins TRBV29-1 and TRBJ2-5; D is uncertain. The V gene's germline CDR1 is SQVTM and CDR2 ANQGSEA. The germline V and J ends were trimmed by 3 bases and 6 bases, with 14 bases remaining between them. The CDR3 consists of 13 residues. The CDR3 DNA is TGCAGCGTTGAGGCTAGTGGGGAACAGACCCAGTACTTC. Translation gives CSVEASGEQTQYF.

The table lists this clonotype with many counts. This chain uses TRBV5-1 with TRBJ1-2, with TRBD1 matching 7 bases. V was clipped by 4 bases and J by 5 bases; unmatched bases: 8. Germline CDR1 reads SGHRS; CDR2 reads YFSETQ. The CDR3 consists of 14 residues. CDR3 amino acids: CASSTRGLGYGYTF. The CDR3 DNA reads TGCGCCAGCAGCACTAGGGGGCTTGGGTATGGCTACACCTTC.

The CDR3 sequence is CASSKAGYTF. CDR3 DNA sequence: TGTGCCAGCAGTAAGGCCGGCTACACCTTC. V and J are TRBV12-3 or TRBV12-4 and TRBJ1-2; D not resolved. This CDR3 has 10 amino acids. Trimming stripped 5 bases from V and 8 bases from J, with 6 bases between.

The CDR3 loop reads CASSLGLRAPDTQYF. Here the CDR3 DNA reads TGTGCCAGCAGCTTAGGCCTCAGGGCCCCAGATACGCAGTATTTT. The rearrangement joins TRBV11-3 to TRBJ2-3, with D possibly matching TRBD1 (5 bases). The V gene's germline CDR1 is SGHNT and CDR2 YENEEA. The CDR3 is 15 residues long. The ends were cut back, 1 base at V and 4 bases at J, with 12 bases in the middle.

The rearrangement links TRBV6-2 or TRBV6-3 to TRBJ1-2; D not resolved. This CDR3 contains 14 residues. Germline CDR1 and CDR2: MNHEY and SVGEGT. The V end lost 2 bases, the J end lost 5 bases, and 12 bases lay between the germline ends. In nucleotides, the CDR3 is TGTGCCAGCAGTTACCTAGGGCAGCTTTATGGCTACACCTTC. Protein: CASSYLGQLYGYTF.

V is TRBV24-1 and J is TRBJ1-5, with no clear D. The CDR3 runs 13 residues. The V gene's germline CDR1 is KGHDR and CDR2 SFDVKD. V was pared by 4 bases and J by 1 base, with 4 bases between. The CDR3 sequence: CATSESSNQPQHF. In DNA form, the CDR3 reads TGTGCCACCAGTGAGTCGAGCAATCAGCCCCAGCATTTT.

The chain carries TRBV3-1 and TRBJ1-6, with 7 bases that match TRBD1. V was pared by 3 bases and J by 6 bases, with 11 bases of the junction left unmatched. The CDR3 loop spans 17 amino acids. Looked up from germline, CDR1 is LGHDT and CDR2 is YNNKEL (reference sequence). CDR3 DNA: TGTGCCAGCAGCCAGGACCCGACAGGGATCCTTAATTCACCCCTCCACTTT. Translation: CASSQDPTGILNSPLHF.

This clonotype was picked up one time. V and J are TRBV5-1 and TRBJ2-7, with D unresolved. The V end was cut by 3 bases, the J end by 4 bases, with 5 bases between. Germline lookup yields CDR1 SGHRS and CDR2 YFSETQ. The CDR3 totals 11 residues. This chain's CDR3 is CASSYQYEQYF. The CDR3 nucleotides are TGCGCCAGCAGCTACCAATACGAGCAGTACTTC. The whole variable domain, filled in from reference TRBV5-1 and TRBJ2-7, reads KAGVTQTPRYLIKTRGQQVTLSCSPISGHRSVSWYQQTPGQGLQFLFEYFSETQRNKGNFPGRFSGRQFSNSRSEMNVSTLELGDSALYLCASSYQYEQYFGPGTRLTVT.

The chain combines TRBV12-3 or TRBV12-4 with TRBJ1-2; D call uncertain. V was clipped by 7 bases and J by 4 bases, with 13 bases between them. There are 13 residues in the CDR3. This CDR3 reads CASNPDGRYGYTF. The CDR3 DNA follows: TGTGCCAGCAATCCCGACGGACGCTATGGCTACACCTTC.

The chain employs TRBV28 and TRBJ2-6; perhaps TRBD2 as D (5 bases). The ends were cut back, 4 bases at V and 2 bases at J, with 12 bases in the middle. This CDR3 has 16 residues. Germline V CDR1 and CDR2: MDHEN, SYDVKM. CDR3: CASSSTAEAGANVLTF. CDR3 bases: TGTGCCAGCAGTTCTACCGCGGAGGCTGGGGCCAACGTCCTGACTTTC.

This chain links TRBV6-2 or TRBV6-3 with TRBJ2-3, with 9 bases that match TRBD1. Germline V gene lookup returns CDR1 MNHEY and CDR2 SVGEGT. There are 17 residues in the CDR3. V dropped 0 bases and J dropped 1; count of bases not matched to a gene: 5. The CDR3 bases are TGTGCCAGCAGTTACTCGGGACAGGGCCTAGGCACAGATACGCAGTATTTT. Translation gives CASSYSGQGLGTDTQYF.

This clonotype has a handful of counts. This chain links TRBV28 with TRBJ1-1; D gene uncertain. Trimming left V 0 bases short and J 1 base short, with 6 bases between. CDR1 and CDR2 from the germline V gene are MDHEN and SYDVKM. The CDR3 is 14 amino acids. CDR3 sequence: CASSLWSENTEAFF. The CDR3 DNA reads TGTGCCAGCAGTTTATGGTCAGAGAACACTGAAGCTTTCTTT.

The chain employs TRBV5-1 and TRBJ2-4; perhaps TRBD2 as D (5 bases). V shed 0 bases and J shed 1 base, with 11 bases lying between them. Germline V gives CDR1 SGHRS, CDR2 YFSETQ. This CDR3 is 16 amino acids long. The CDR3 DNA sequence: TGCGCCAGCAGCTTGGATCGTCCGGGGGCCAAAAACATTCAGTACTTC. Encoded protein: CASSLDRPGAKNIQYF.

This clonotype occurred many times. The CDR3 loop is CASSSEEQGLFEQYF. For the CDR3, the DNA is TGCGCCAGCAGTTCTGAGGAACAGGGGTTGTTCGAGCAGTACTTC. The chain combines TRBV4-1 with TRBJ2-7; 7 bases align to TRBD1. The trim removed 6 bases at V and 6 bases at J, leaving 14 bases unmatched. The CDR3 runs 15 residues. The V gene's germline CDR1 is MGHRA and CDR2 YSYEKL.

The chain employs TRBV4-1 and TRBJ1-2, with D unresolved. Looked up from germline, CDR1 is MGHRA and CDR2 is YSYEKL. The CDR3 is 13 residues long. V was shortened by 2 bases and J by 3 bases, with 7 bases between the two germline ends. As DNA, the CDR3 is TGCGCCAGCAGCCAACACGGTTACTATGGCTACACCTTC. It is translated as CASSQHGYYGYTF.

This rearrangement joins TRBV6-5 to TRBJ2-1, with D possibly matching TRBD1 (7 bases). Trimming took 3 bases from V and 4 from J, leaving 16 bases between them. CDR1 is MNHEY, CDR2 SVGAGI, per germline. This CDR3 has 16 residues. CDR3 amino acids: CASSYTWRGPYNEQFF. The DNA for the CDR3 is TGTGCCAGCAGTTATACGTGGAGGGGGCCTTACAATGAGCAGTTCTTC.

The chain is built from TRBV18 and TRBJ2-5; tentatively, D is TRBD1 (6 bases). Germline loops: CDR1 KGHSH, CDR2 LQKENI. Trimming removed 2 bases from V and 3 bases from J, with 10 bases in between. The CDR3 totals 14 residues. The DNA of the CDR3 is TGTGCCAGCTCACCATATCAGGGGAAAGAGACCCAGTACTTC. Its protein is CASSPYQGKETQYF.

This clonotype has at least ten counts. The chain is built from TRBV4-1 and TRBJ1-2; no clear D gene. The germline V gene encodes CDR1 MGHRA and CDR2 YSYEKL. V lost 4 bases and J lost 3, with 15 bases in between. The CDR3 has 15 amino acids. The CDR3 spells CASSRTSEGDYGYTF. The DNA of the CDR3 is TGCGCCAGCAGCCGCACATCGGAAGGAGACTATGGCTACACCTTC.

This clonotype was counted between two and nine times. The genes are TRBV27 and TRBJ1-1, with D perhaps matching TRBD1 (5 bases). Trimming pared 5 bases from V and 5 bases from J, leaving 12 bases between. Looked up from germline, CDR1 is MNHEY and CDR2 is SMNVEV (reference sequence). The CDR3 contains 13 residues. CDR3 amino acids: CASSTGPRTEAFF. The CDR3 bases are TGTGCCAGCAGTACAGGACCTAGGACTGAAGCTTTCTTT.

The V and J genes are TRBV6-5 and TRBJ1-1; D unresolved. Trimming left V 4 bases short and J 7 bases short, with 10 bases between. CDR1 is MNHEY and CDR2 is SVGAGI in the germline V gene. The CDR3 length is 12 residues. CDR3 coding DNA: TGTGCCAGCAGTTTGAATGGACGTGAAGCTTTCTTT. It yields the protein CASSLNGREAFF.

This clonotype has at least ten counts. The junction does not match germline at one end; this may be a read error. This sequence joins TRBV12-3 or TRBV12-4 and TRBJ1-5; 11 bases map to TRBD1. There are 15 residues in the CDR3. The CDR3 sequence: CASSLGQGAGQPQHF. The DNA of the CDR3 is TGTGCCAGCAGCTTAGGACAGGGGGCAGGTCAGCCCCAGCATTTT.

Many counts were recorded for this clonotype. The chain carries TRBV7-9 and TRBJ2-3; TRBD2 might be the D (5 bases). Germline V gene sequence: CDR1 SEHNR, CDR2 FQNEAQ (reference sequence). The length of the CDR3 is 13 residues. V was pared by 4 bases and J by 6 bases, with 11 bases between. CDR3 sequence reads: CASSSPGGDTQYF. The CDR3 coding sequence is TGTGCCAGCAGCTCCCCAGGCGGGGATACGCAGTATTTT.

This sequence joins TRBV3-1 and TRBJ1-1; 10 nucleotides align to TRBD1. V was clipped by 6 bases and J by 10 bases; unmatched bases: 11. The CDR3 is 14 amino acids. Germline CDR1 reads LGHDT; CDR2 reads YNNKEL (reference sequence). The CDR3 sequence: CASSYPGQGERAFF. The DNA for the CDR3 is TGTGCCAGCAGTTACCCCGGACAGGGGGAGAGAGCTTTCTTT.

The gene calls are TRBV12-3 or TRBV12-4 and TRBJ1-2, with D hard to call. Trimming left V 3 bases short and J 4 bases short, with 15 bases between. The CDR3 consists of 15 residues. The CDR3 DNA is TGTGCCAGCAGTTTTTCGGGTAGGGTAGGCTATGGCTACACCTTC. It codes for CASSFSGRVGYGYTF.

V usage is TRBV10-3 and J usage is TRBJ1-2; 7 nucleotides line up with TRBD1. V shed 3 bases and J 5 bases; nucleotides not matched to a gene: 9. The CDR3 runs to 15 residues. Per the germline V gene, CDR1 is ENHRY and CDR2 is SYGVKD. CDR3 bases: TGTGCCATCAGTGAATCTGGGCAGGGGGAGTATGGCTACACCTTC. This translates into CAISESGQGEYGYTF.

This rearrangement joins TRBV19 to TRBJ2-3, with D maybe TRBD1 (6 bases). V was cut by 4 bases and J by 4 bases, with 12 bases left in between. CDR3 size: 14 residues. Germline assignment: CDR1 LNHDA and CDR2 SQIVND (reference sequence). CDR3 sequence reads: CASSTDRPPDTQYF. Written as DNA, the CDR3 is TGTGCCAGTAGTACCGACAGGCCCCCAGATACGCAGTATTTT. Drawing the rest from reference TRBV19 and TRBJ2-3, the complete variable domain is DGGITQSPKYLFRKEGQNVTLSCEQNLNHDAMYWYRQDPGQGLRLIYYSQIVNDFQKGDIAEGYSVSREKKESFPLTVTSAQKNPTAFYLCASSTDRPPDTQYFGPGTRLTVL.

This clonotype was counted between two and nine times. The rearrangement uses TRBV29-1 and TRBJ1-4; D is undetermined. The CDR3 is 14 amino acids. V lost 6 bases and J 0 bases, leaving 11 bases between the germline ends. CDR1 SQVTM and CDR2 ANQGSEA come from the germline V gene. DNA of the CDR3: TGCAGCGTCCTGACCCGGGCAACTAATGAAAAACTGTTTTTT. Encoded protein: CSVLTRATNEKLFF.